The rows below give T cell receptor beta chains drawn from one sample of a study of OX40 agonist ivuxolimab in advanced cancers. Assay used: immunoSEQ multiplex PCR; TCRdb lists only in-frame clones, some missing. The table includes around 84,000 clones, around 90% detected once. The input for sequencing was CD4+ or CD8+ T cells sorted from blood, taken in a trial of the OX40 agonist ivuxolimab. The receptors stem from an adult with an advanced solid tumor such as melanoma, head and neck, liver or kidney cancer. The CDR3 runs from the conserved cysteine through the conserved F or W. Each record gives: J gene, clone size, V gene, D gene, CDR3 protein, CDR3 DNA. A D gene is named only where the DNA matches it firmly. Clone size is not always given. Where it is, it says once, few, many or a class for expanded clones.

j_gene: TRBJ2-7; abundance: -; v_gene: TRBV2; d_gene: -; CDR3aa: CASSGTLRGEQYF; CDR3nt: TGTGCCAGCAGCGGGACCCTAAGAGGGGAGCAGTACTTC
j_gene: TRBJ2-5; abundance: -; v_gene: TRBV5-5; d_gene: -; CDR3aa: CASSWQETQYF; CDR3nt: TGTGCCAGCAGCTGGCAAGAGACCCAGTACTTC
j_gene: TRBJ2-7; abundance: -; v_gene: TRBV25-1; d_gene: -; CDR3aa: CASLESGRYEQYF; CDR3nt: TGTGCCAGCCTCGAGTCGGGCCGCTACGAGCAGTACTTC
j_gene: TRBJ2-1; abundance: -; v_gene: TRBV20-1; d_gene: -; CDR3aa: CSARDSAIRVF; CDR3nt: TGCAGTGCTAGAGATTCAGCGATAAGAGTCTTC
j_gene: TRBJ1-2; abundance: once; v_gene: TRBV7-2; d_gene: -; CDR3aa: CASTAGGGSRSNYGYTF; CDR3nt: TGTGCCAGCACCGCGGGCGGCGGATCCCGTTCTAACTATGGCTACACCTTC
j_gene: TRBJ1-4; abundance: -; v_gene: TRBV7-6; d_gene: -; CDR3aa: CASSLGANLNEKLFF; CDR3nt: TGTGCCAGCAGCTTAGGGGCCAACCTGAATGAAAAACTGTTTTTT
j_gene: TRBJ1-2; abundance: -; v_gene: TRBV5-8; d_gene: -; CDR3aa: CASSLAVRRGYTF; CDR3nt: TGTGCCAGCAGCTTGGCCGTCCGGAGAGGCTACACCTTC
j_gene: TRBJ1-4; abundance: once; v_gene: TRBV5-8; d_gene: TRBD1; CDR3aa: CASSDRALEKLFF; CDR3nt: TGTGCCAGCAGCGACAGGGCTTTGGAAAAACTGTTTTTT
j_gene: TRBJ1-1; abundance: -; v_gene: TRBV18; d_gene: -; CDR3aa: CASSPGFTDLNTEAFF; CDR3nt: TGTGCCAGCTCACCCGGATTTACGGACTTGAACACTGAAGCTTTCTTT
j_gene: TRBJ1-1; abundance: -; v_gene: TRBV28; d_gene: -; CDR3aa: CASSPTLGGTEAFF; CDR3nt: TGTGCCAGCAGTCCCACACTGGGAGGAACTGAAGCTTTCTTT
j_gene: TRBJ2-3; abundance: -; v_gene: TRBV5-6; d_gene: -; CDR3aa: CASSGNTGSSVDTQYF; CDR3nt: TGTGCCAGCAGCGGAAACACAGGCTCCTCGGTAGATACGCAGTATTTT
j_gene: TRBJ2-3; abundance: -; v_gene: TRBV7-2; d_gene: -; CDR3aa: CASSLEKVPHMDTQYF; CDR3nt: TGTGCCAGCAGCTTAGAGAAGGTACCCCACATGGATACGCAGTATTTT
j_gene: TRBJ2-5; abundance: -; v_gene: TRBV11-2; d_gene: -; CDR3aa: CASSQETQYF; CDR3nt: TGTGCCAGCAGCCAAGAGACCCAGTACTTC
j_gene: TRBJ2-7; abundance: -; v_gene: TRBV19; d_gene: TRBD1; CDR3aa: CASSIRTGATRSSYEQYF; CDR3nt: TGTGCCAGTAGTATACGGACAGGGGCGACCAGGTCGAGCTACGAGCAGTACTTC
j_gene: TRBJ2-2; abundance: -; v_gene: TRBV29-1; d_gene: -; CDR3aa: CSVRPGHQTGELFF; CDR3nt: TGCAGCGTTCGTCCGGGACACCAGACCGGGGAGCTGTTTTTT
j_gene: TRBJ2-5; abundance: -; v_gene: TRBV7-2; d_gene: TRBD2; CDR3aa: CASSLRSLAGLQETQYF; CDR3nt: TGTGCCAGCAGCTTAAGGTCCCTAGCGGGACTCCAAGAGACCCAGTACTTC
j_gene: TRBJ2-7; abundance: once; v_gene: TRBV29-1; d_gene: TRBD1; CDR3aa: CSAGTGQAAYEQYF; CDR3nt: TGCAGCGCCGGGACCGGACAGGCCGCCTACGAGCAGTACTTC
j_gene: TRBJ2-2; abundance: -; v_gene: TRBV9; d_gene: -; CDR3aa: CASSVAGGAGYTGELFF; CDR3nt: TGTGCCAGCAGCGTAGCCGGGGGTGCGGGGTACACCGGGGAGCTGTTTTTT
j_gene: TRBJ1-2; abundance: -; v_gene: TRBV10-2; d_gene: TRBD1; CDR3aa: CASMTGSSGGYTF; CDR3nt: TGCGCCAGCATGACAGGGTCTTCGGGTGGCTACACCTTC
j_gene: TRBJ1-2; abundance: -; v_gene: TRBV20-1; d_gene: -; CDR3aa: CSARGRGGYTF; CDR3nt: TGCAGTGCTAGAGGACGGGGGGGCTACACCTTC
j_gene: TRBJ1-1; abundance: -; v_gene: TRBV6-5; d_gene: -; CDR3aa: CASSYIVGRRFEAFF; CDR3nt: TGTGCCAGCAGTTATATCGTGGGGCGTCGATTCGAAGCTTTCTTT
j_gene: TRBJ2-1; abundance: -; v_gene: TRBV5-1; d_gene: -; CDR3aa: CASSFAGNSYNEQFF; CDR3nt: TGCGCCAGCAGCTTCGCCGGGAACTCCTACAATGAGCAGTTCTTC
j_gene: TRBJ2-4; abundance: once; v_gene: TRBV9; d_gene: -; CDR3aa: CASSVDLVSDIQYF; CDR3nt: TGTGCCAGCAGCGTAGACCTGGTCTCGGACATTCAGTACTTC
j_gene: TRBJ2-2; abundance: -; v_gene: TRBV7-2; d_gene: -; CDR3aa: CASSLDGAGLAGELFF; CDR3nt: TGTGCCAGCAGCTTAGATGGTGCGGGGTTGGCCGGGGAGCTGTTTTTT
j_gene: TRBJ2-1; abundance: -; v_gene: TRBV10-3; d_gene: -; CDR3aa: CATQAARSSYNEQFF; CDR3nt: TGTGCCACCCAAGCAGCTAGGAGCTCCTACAATGAGCAGTTCTTC
j_gene: TRBJ1-1; abundance: -; v_gene: TRBV28; d_gene: -; CDR3aa: CASMPIMGDVAFF; CDR3nt: TGTGCCAGCATGCCCATTATGGGGGACGTAGCTTTCTTT
j_gene: TRBJ1-6; abundance: -; v_gene: TRBV5-1; d_gene: TRBD1; CDR3aa: CASSLRQGGESPLHF; CDR3nt: TGCGCCAGCAGCTTGAGGCAGGGGGGAGAATCACCCCTCCACTTT